This T cell receptor beta chain was captured in a study of cytomegalovirus exposure and HLA in healthy donors (dated by TCRdb to 2015 to 2018). For context, the study as a whole: According to an earlier analysis of a few hundred of the donors, some 180 million T cells yielded over 90 million unique TCR beta sequences and about 300 Gb of sequence data. The study aimed to test whether cataloging public T cell receptors could reveal signatures of past pathogen exposure. To predict cytomegalovirus infection status, the study combined high-throughput TCR immunosequencing, statistical association of individual TCRs with disease status, and machine learning. Among 300 to 500 genotyped donors of the cohort, an average of roughly 230,000 unique TCR beta nucleotide sequences was sequenced per donor, of which about 19% were non-productive. Genome-wide SNP genotypes for about 65% of the roughly 670 donors were used in a later genetic analysis, which treated that subset as a discovery cohort. All discovery cohort repertoires had been generated on a single sequencing platform. Roughly 300 gigabases of sequencing data and tens of millions of unique TCR sequences were included in an early release covering roughly 600 HLA-typed donors. An earlier analysis of around 580 of the donors used high-throughput TCR beta sequencing to judge whether each TCR beta V gene segment behaved as functional or pseudogenic. HLA typing covered class I and class II loci at four-digit resolution. Rather than drawing on any new phenotypic data, the later analysis identified candidate immune exposures from TCR beta sequences and the way those sequences occurred across donors. The number of donors typed differed by locus, with 629-630 for A, B, C, DRB1 and DQB1, 522 for DQA1, 600 to 610 for DPA1, and under 490 for DPB1. Donor age, sex, ethnicity and CMV serostatus were collected together with the repertoire data. Along with the roughly 670-subject first cohort, a separate validation cohort of approximately 110 different subjects was used. A later analysis re-examined previously published TCR beta repertoires from 600 to 700 donors and added high-resolution HLA genotyping to investigate patterns of TCR occurrence. The study used immunosequencing to profile the T cell repertoires of approximately 630 subjects and linked those repertoires to cytomegalovirus serostatus. Several DR-DQ haplotypes were treated as single units for association and clustering because of strong linkage in the cohort. Of the 300 to 400 genotyped donors, about 80% fell in the genetic ancestry cluster associated with self-reported Caucasian donors. General conclusions and limits of the study: In a later analysis, the rate of TCR association differed among HLA loci, with DRB1 alleles having the most associated TCRs and HLA-C alleles having the fewest. Three of the identified cytomegalovirus-associated TCR beta chains were confirmed in vitro to be specific for cytomegalovirus antigens. Only TCR beta chains were sequenced in this cohort, and the absence of alpha or paired-chain data limited detectable features. A later analysis associated 15,000 or so TCR beta sequences with specific HLA alleles at a false discovery rate of 0.05. Most TCR sequences were seen in very few donors, while some public TCRs were found in many individuals. V-gene and J-gene trimming of TCR beta chains was associated with a missense DCLRE1C variant in a later genetic analysis, and the association was replicated in an independent cohort. Immune exposure information for the cohort was limited to CMV serostatus. In a later analysis, HLA-associated TCR beta chains showed more clonal expansion and lower generation probabilities than non-associated chains that were equally common. Because some donors lacked HLA typing at each locus, the association tests relied only on the typed subset. The classifier was reported to diagnose cytomegalovirus status with high specificity and sensitivity in both the original cohort and the validation cohort. In a later analysis, most CMV-associated TCR beta chains were found to appear HLA-restricted, with HLA associations seemingly driven largely by CMV exposure. An earlier analysis of around 600 of the donors showed that most TCR beta V segments appeared in productive rearrangements either about 87% or about 30% of the time, which broadly matched IMGT annotations. The earlier analysis of 587 of the donors excluded roughly 17 rarely observed V segments, including chromosome 9 orphons, because counts were too low. A later analysis reported that several top co-occurrence clusters appeared linked to parvovirus B19, influenza, CMV and Epstein-Barr virus. According to the authors, the approach could potentially be generalized to other disease states and immunological phenotypes. When HLA alleles, especially DR and DQ, strongly co-occurred, attributing TCR associations to individual alleles was difficult. Because the 87-base-pair reads could not distinguish some IMGT-functional V segments, including TRBV6-2 and TRBV6-3, those segments were excluded. The sequencing pipeline was judged likely to have produced a cluster of highly shared sequence variants as a technical artifact. Correlated functional status among segregating V segments might reflect linkage disequilibrium, but an unknown experimental factor could not be ruled out. A further reported finding was that TCR beta sequences accurately predicted the HLA-A and HLA-B alleles for most subjects in the first cohort. The study listed 164 TCR beta chains as associated with cytomegalovirus. According to a later genetic analysis, donors in an Asian-associated ancestry cluster had fewer N-insertions in productive TCRs than the roughly 670-donor mean. Sequencing depth was assumed to be roughly uniform across donors in the presence/absence analyses, though that assumption may not hold.

Library method: the immunoSEQ multiplex PCR assay. The multiplex PCR relied on a mix of 60 forward primers for TCR Vbeta segments and 13 reverse primers for TCR Jbeta segments. Amplification of the CDR3 region of rearranged TCR beta genes was performed with a multiplex PCR assay on genomic DNA. The amplified TCR beta libraries were sequenced on the Illumina HiSeq System as 87-base-pair reads. In the source study's methods: In a later analysis, around 80 million unique TCR beta chains were counted across the roughly 610 repertoires, and some 10 million of these chains were shared by at least two donors. Raw reads were error-corrected and collapsed into unique sequences with a nearest-neighbor algorithm that merged closely related sequences to remove PCR and sequencing errors. CDR3 sequences were aligned to IMGT reference sequences to assign V, D and J gene segments. For a sequence to be retained, a match of at least six nucleotides to both a V gene segment and a J gene segment was required. Rearrangements were called productive when the CDR3 lacked stop codons and stayed in frame with V and J; all others were non-productive. CDR3 was defined by IMGT convention, running from the second conserved V-encoded cysteine to the conserved J-encoded phenylalanine. The earlier analysis of around 640 of the donors excluded sequences that lacked an unambiguous match to a single V gene segment. An earlier analysis of a few hundred of the donors called V segments functional above 56.7% productive rearrangements and segregating when the between-donor standard deviation exceeded 5%. A statistical classification framework was developed to diagnose cytomegalovirus status using the catalog of TCR beta chain sequences. V and J gene assignment, in a later analysis, came from comparing TCR nucleotide sequences with IMGT/GENE-DB human TR gene sequences. The TCRdist pipeline was used in a later analysis to assign CDR3 sequences and most-parsimonious VDJ recombination scenarios. In a later analysis, every TCR beta chain was defined by the combination of its CDR3 amino acid sequence and its V-gene family, and reads without a unique V-gene family were dropped. A later analysis removed 592 highly shared, low-generation-probability nucleotide sequences to deal with suspected cross-contamination and a sequencing artifact. For each public chain, a later analysis derived a clonal expansion index from normalized ranks of inferred template counts within each repertoire. In a later analysis, generation probabilities were computed with a VDJ recombination model fitted to out-of-frame rearrangements, and the resulting probabilities were checked against IGoR. In a later analysis, TCR-TCR, TCR-HLA and TCR-CMV co-occurrence was scored with hypergeometric tests, and a repertoire-size bias correction was applied to TCR pairs. A later analysis estimated false discovery rates by permuting HLA or CMV assignments 20 times. In a later analysis, co-occurring TCRs were grouped with DBSCAN, and TCRdist sequence similarity was added when clustering was performed within HLA-allele-positive subsets. Repertoires with fewer than 30,000 or more than 120,000 public chains, plus five repertoires with anomalous nucleotide sharing, were excluded from co-occurrence clustering. In its TCRdb copy, this immuneACCESS table keeps in-frame sequences only and misses some clones. Where compared with another copy, unresolved V genes explain less than half of these, and the others have no known cause. V, J and clone size are those of that table, while D and trimming were read from the DNA. For this sample the table gives under 150,000 clones, of which 70% to 80% were detected only once. 3.4% of the sample lies in the top ten.

CDR1 and CDR2 are read off the germline V gene (reference sequence) as SEHNR and FQNEAQ. Spanning cysteine to phenylalanine, the CDR3 consists of 14 amino acids. Left in the record is the CDR3 DNA by itself, 42 bases read in frame from the first base. Relative to germline, V is missing 6 bases and J is missing 3 bases, with 4 bases of the junction outside any gene match. As concerns this clone: This clone's antigen is unknown. There are no base qualities to consult, and no much larger clone falls within one base.

The cohort was made up of approximately 670 healthy bone marrow donors. Cohort members were all nominally healthy when sampled, although unrecorded immune exposures were likely present. The donor was CMV seronegative and was included in the group of over 300 seronegative cohort members. A peripheral blood sample was collected from each donor, and TCR beta sequencing was performed on peripheral blood mononuclear cells. Genomic DNA extraction from the blood cell samples was performed with the Qiagen DNeasy Blood Extraction Kit. Sequenced material: PBMCs. This sequence was found in a man aged 25 to 40 in good health and CMV-seronegative. This sequence uses TRBV7-9 and TRBJ1-3, and 8 junction bases match TRBD1. The encoded CDR3 is CASRDRANGNTIYF. The sequence in DNA is TGTGCCAGCAGGGACAGGGCGAATGGAAACACCATATATTTT.